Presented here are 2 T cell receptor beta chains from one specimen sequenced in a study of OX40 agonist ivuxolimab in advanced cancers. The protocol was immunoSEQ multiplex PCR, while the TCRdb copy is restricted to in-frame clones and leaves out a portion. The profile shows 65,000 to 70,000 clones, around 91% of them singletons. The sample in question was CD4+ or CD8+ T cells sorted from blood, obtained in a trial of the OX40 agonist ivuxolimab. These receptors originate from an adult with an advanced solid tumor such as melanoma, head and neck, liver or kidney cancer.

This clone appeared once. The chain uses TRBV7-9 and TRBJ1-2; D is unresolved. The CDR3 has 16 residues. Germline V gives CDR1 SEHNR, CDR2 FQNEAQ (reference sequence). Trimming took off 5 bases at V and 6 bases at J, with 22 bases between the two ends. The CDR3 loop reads CASSDRVTSPIDGYTF. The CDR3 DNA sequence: TGTGCCAGCAGCGATAGGGTTACATCTCCAATCGATGGCTACACCTTC. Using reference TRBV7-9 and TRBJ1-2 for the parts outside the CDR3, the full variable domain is DTGVSQNPRHKITKRGQNVTFRCDPISEHNRLYWYRQTLGQGPEFLTYFQNEAQLEKSRLLSDRFSAERPKGSFSTLEIQRTEQGDSAMYLCASSDRVTSPIDGYTFGSGTRLTVV.

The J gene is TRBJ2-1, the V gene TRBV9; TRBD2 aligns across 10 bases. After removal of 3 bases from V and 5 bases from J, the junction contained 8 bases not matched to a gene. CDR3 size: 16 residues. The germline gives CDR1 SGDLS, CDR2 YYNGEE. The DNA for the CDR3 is TGTGCCAGCAGCGGAGGACTTAGCGGGGGGCACAATGAGCAGTTCTTC. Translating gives CASSGGLSGGHNEQFF.